These T cell receptor beta chains were read from a single sample in a study of blood T cell repertoires in COVID-19. Generated by immunoSEQ multiplex PCR, the TCRdb table keeps only in-frame clones and is missing some. There are some 110,000 clones in the sample; less than 85% occur only once, and approximately 2.5% lies in the top ten. The sample taken for sequencing was peripheral blood. Receptors originate from a man aged 30 to 45 with acute or convalescent COVID-19. CDR3s include the opening cysteine and the closing phenylalanine or tryptophan. D genes are given only for firm matches. Clone size is stated in some rows and not others, as once, few, many or a class when expanded.

CDR3 protein,CDR3 DNA,J gene,V gene,clone size,D gene,CDR3 length
CASSHPGYGYTF,TGTGCCAGCAGCCACCCCGGTTATGGCTACACCTTC,TRBJ1-2,TRBV4-2,-,-,12
CASSLDTGAMNTEAFF,TGCGCCAGCAGCTTGGATACAGGGGCCATGAACACTGAAGCTTTCTTT,TRBJ1-1,TRBV5-1,-,TRBD1,16
CASSVGGLGRETQYF,TGTGCCAGCAGCGTAGGGGGCCTGGGGCGGGAGACCCAGTACTTC,TRBJ2-5,TRBV9,-,-,15
CASSLDRGITEAFF,TGTGCCAGCAGCTTAGACAGGGGGATCACTGAAGCTTTCTTT,TRBJ1-1,TRBV7-2,-,TRBD1,14
CSVARQGRETQYF,TGCAGCGTCGCCCGACAGGGACGAGAGACCCAGTACTTC,TRBJ2-5,TRBV29-1,-,TRBD1,13
CASSPPIWAGEKENYEQYF,TGTGCCAGCTCACCACCGATTTGGGCAGGGGAAAAGGAAAACTACGAGCAGTACTTC,TRBJ2-7,TRBV18,-,-,19
CASSYGAGSFSYGYTF,TGTGCCAGCAGTTACGGGGCAGGAAGCTTTTCCTATGGCTACACCTTC,TRBJ1-2,TRBV6-5,once,-,16
CASRSGGTVGYEQYF,TGCGCCAGCAGATCTGGCGGGACAGTGGGCTACGAGCAGTACTTC,TRBJ2-7,TRBV5-1,-,-,15
CASSVGTGHGYTF,TGTGCCAGCAGCGTCGGGACAGGGCATGGCTACACCTTC,TRBJ1-2,TRBV7-9,few,TRBD1,13
CASSLAPGTADYEQYF,TGTGCCAGCAGCTTGGCCCCCGGGACAGCGGACTACGAGCAGTACTTC,TRBJ2-7,TRBV5-5,-,TRBD1,16
CASSEFRGGNQPQHF,TGTGCCAGCAGCGAGTTCAGGGGAGGCAATCAGCCCCAGCATTTT,TRBJ1-5,TRBV7-2,few,-,15
CASRASGGAYNEQFF,TGTGCCAGCAGGGCAAGCGGGGGTGCATACAATGAGCAGTTCTTC,TRBJ2-1,TRBV9,-,TRBD2,15
CASSLQGVDQPQHF,TGCGCCAGCAGTTTACAGGGGGTGGATCAGCCCCAGCATTTT,TRBJ1-5,TRBV10-2,-,TRBD1,14
CASSPRDFITDTQYF,TGTGCCAGCAGCCCCCGGGACTTCATCACAGATACGCAGTATTTT,TRBJ2-3,TRBV13,-,-,15
CASSDVAGGGYTF,TGTGCCAGCAGTGACGTAGCGGGCGGTGGCTACACCTTC,TRBJ1-2,TRBV6-1,few,-,13
CASSWGGQRETQYF,TGTGCCAGCAGCTGGGGGGGGCAGAGAGAGACCCAGTACTTC,TRBJ2-5,TRBV7-2,-,-,14
CASSPTGYTEAFF,TGTGCCAGCAGCCCGACAGGGTACACTGAAGCTTTCTTT,TRBJ1-1,TRBV4-2,-,TRBD1,13
CASSSTGLAGEDEQFF,TGTGCCAGCAGCTCAACGGGACTAGCGGGAGAGGATGAGCAGTTCTTC,TRBJ2-1,TRBV7-9,once,TRBD2,16
CASSKERGRDQPQHF,TGTGCCAGCAGCAAAGAGCGGGGGAGGGATCAGCCCCAGCATTTT,TRBJ1-5,TRBV21-1,few,-,15
CASRAKDSSNTGELFF,TGTGCCAGCAGGGCCAAGGACTCCTCGAACACCGGGGAGCTGTTTTTT,TRBJ2-2,TRBV7-9,-,-,16
CASSINPEAYEQFF,TGTGCCAGCAGTATCAACCCGGAGGCCTATGAGCAGTTCTTC,TRBJ2-1,TRBV19,-,-,14
CASSLAQGLSGNTIYF,TGTGCCAGCAGCTTAGCTCAGGGACTCTCTGGAAACACCATATATTTT,TRBJ1-3,TRBV7-6,-,-,16
CASSQDRVSGGPPYNEQFF,TGTGCCAGCAGCCAAGATCGTGTTAGCGGGGGGCCGCCCTACAATGAGCAGTTCTTC,TRBJ2-1,TRBV3-1/TRBV3-2,-,TRBD2,19
CASSEPGTSSYEQYF,TGTGCCAGCAGTGAACCAGGGACTAGCTCCTACGAGCAGTACTTC,TRBJ2-7,TRBV6-1,-,TRBD2,15
CASSPAGADTQYF,TGTGCCAGCTCACCAGCAGGGGCGGATACGCAGTATTTT,TRBJ2-3,TRBV18,-,-,13
CASSPRRTSGYNEQFF,TGTGCCAGCAGCCCTAGGCGGACTAGCGGCTACAATGAGCAGTTCTTC,TRBJ2-1,TRBV7-2,few,TRBD2,16
CASSSQGGMGETQYF,TGTGCCAGCAGCTCGCAGGGCGGGATGGGAGAGACCCAGTACTTC,TRBJ2-5,TRBV7-8,-,-,15
CATSRDGGIGEKLFF,TGTGCCACCAGCAGAGATGGGGGGATTGGTGAAAAACTGTTTTTT,TRBJ1-4,TRBV15,-,-,15
CASSIGQGHNQPQHF,TGTGCCAGTAGTATAGGACAGGGGCACAATCAGCCCCAGCATTTT,TRBJ1-5,TRBV19,-,TRBD1,15
CASSSRTGTYGYTF,TGTGCCAGCAGCTCCCGGACAGGGACCTATGGCTACACCTTC,TRBJ1-2,TRBV7-2,few,TRBD1,14
CASSPRQNLRNYGYTF,TGTGCCAGCAGCCCACGCCAAAATCTCAGAAACTATGGCTACACCTTC,TRBJ1-2,TRBV5-8,-,-,16
CASSQDGAGAFQETQYF,TGCGCCAGCAGCCAAGATGGGGCGGGGGCCTTTCAAGAGACCCAGTACTTC,TRBJ2-5,TRBV4-1,-,-,17
CASSYSLGGNTGELFF,TGTGCCAGCAGTTACTCGCTCGGCGGGAACACCGGGGAGCTGTTTTTT,TRBJ2-2,TRBV6-5,-,-,16
CASSHNPGGYNQPQHF,TGTGCCAGCAGTCACAACCCAGGGGGCTACAATCAGCCCCAGCATTTT,TRBJ1-5,TRBV27,once,TRBD1,16
CASSGWGTGGKAEAFF,TGTGCCAGCAGTGGATGGGGGACAGGGGGGAAGGCTGAAGCTTTCTTT,TRBJ1-1,TRBV25-1,-,TRBD1,16
CASSQGTGLTGELFF,TGCGCCAGCAGCCAAGGGACAGGACTCACCGGGGAGCTGTTTTTT,TRBJ2-2,TRBV4-1,many,TRBD1,15
CASSSEGRGGETQYF,TGCGCCAGCAGCTCCGAGGGCCGAGGCGGAGAGACCCAGTACTTC,TRBJ2-5,TRBV5-1,-,-,15
CASSLGTSADNEQFF,TGCGCCAGCAGCTTGGGGACTAGCGCAGACAATGAGCAGTTCTTC,TRBJ2-1,TRBV5-1,-,TRBD2,15
CASSIAPGNGYTF,TGTGCCAGTAGTATAGCCCCAGGGAATGGCTACACCTTC,TRBJ1-2,TRBV19,-,-,13
CASSLDPAANEKLFF,TGTGCCAGCAGCCTCGACCCAGCGGCTAATGAAAAACTGTTTTTT,TRBJ1-4,TRBV6-5,-,-,15
CAWSGRGQGNQPQHF,TGTGCCTGGAGTGGGCGGGGGCAGGGAAATCAGCCCCAGCATTTT,TRBJ1-5,TRBV30,-,-,15
CASSQGDRFTDTQYF,TGTGCCAGCAGCCAGGGGGACAGGTTCACAGATACGCAGTATTTT,TRBJ2-3,TRBV7-6,-,TRBD1,15
CASSPLAGGSTDTQYF,TGTGCCAGCAGCCCGCTAGCGGGGGGGAGCACAGATACGCAGTATTTT,TRBJ2-3,TRBV4-2,-,TRBD2,16
CASSLEGRGNTIYF,TGTGCCAGCAGCTTAGAGGGGCGCGGAAACACCATATATTTT,TRBJ1-3,TRBV11-2,-,-,14
CASSRGQGARGDTQYF,TGTGCCAGCAGCCGGGGACAGGGGGCGCGAGGAGATACGCAGTATTTT,TRBJ2-3,TRBV6-2/TRBV6-3,-,TRBD1,16
CASSVNRGSNQPQHF,TGTGCCAGCAGTGTGAACAGGGGTAGCAATCAGCCCCAGCATTTT,TRBJ1-5,TRBV2,-,TRBD1,15
CASRPVQPQHF,TGTGCCAGCAGACCGGTCCAGCCCCAGCATTTT,TRBJ1-5,TRBV7-3,once,-,11
CASSRPTSGVQTGELFF,TGTGCCAGCAGCCGCCCCACGTCGGGGGTTCAGACCGGGGAGCTGTTTTTT,TRBJ2-2,TRBV5-8,once,-,17
CASSFSQGTTEAFF,TGTGCCAGCAGTTTTTCACAGGGAACCACTGAAGCTTTCTTT,TRBJ1-1,TRBV27,few,-,14
CASSSLGLAGGFTDTQYF,TGTGCCAGCAGCTCCCTCGGACTAGCGGGGGGGTTCACAGATACGCAGTATTTT,TRBJ2-3,TRBV11-2,-,TRBD2,18
CASSPGGASYNSPLHF,TGCGCCAGCAGCCCGGGGGGGGCTTCATATAATTCACCCCTCCACTTT,TRBJ1-6,TRBV5-1,-,-,16
CASSYDLEQGFTEAFF,TGTGCCAGCAGTTACGATTTGGAACAGGGGTTCACTGAAGCTTTCTTT,TRBJ1-1,TRBV6-5,-,TRBD1,16
CASSRTGRETQYF,TGCGCCAGCAGCCGTACAGGGAGAGAGACCCAGTACTTC,TRBJ2-5,TRBV4-1,-,-,13